This entry lists 14 T cell receptor beta chains sequenced from one sample in a study of blood T cell repertoires in COVID-19. Produced via immunoSEQ multiplex PCR; TCRdb's table is partial and in-frame only. The sample lists approximately 210,000 clones; approximately 80% were seen once. The material sequenced was peripheral blood. These receptors were obtained from an elderly woman with COVID-19, enrolled during active disease.

The chain employs TRBV7-6 and TRBJ1-5, with D possibly matching TRBD1 (6 bases). Germline V gene lookup returns CDR1 SGHVS and CDR2 FNYEAQ. The CDR3 loop spans 15 amino acids. The germline V and J ends were trimmed by 5 bases and 7 bases, with 18 bases remaining between them. This CDR3 is CASSISPGQRQPQHF. CDR3 bases: TGTGCCAGCAGCATATCCCCGGGACAAAGGCAGCCCCAGCATTTT.

The chain employs TRBV5-6 and TRBJ2-7, with 7 bases fitting TRBD1. CDR1 is SGHDT, CDR2 YYEEEE, per germline. This CDR3 is 15 amino acids long. J lost 4 bases, V lost 2 bases, and 9 bases had no gene match. DNA for the CDR3: TGTGCCAGCAGCTTAAGACAGGGACGTTTGTACGAGCAGTACTTC. Residues: CASSLRQGRLYEQYF.

The chain has TRBV5-6 and TRBJ2-7; 10 bases are a match to TRBD1. CDR1 and CDR2 from the germline V gene are SGHDT and YYEEEE. The CDR3 has 15 residues. Germline trimming cut 2 bases from V and 5 bases from J; bases unmatched to any gene: 7. Here the CDR3 reads CASSLPGQGPNEQYF. CDR3 coding DNA: TGTGCCAGCAGCTTACCGGGACAGGGGCCTAACGAGCAGTACTTC. The full variable domain, in which reference TRBV5-6 and TRBJ2-7 provide the parts outside the CDR3, is DAGVTQSPTHLIKTRGQQVTLRCSPKSGHDTVSWYQQALGQGPQFIFQYYEEEERQRGNFPDRFSGHQFPNYSSELNVNALLLGDSALYLCASSLPGQGPNEQYFGPGTRLTVT.

The chain recombines TRBV6-5 with TRBJ2-4, with D hard to call. V lost 7 bases and J lost 0, with 13 bases in between. CDR3 size: 15 residues. From germline, CDR1 is MNHEY and CDR2 SVGAGI. The CDR3 spells CASTTHRLAKNIQYF. In DNA, the CDR3 is TGTGCCAGCACGACACACCGATTAGCCAAAAACATTCAGTACTTC.

CDR3 DNA sequence: TGTGCCAGTAGTATCGTTCCCGGACAGGGGAATCAGCCCCAGCATTTT. It specifies CASSIVPGQGNQPQHF. The chain carries TRBV19 and TRBJ1-5, with 9 bases that match TRBD1. Germline V CDR1 and CDR2: LNHDA, SQIVND (reference sequence). V shed 3 bases, J shed 4 bases, and the junction held 7 bases outside the gene matches. This CDR3 contains 16 residues.

The chain joins TRBV5-1 to TRBJ1-1, with a tentative D call TRBD1 (6 bases). Germline V gene data show CDR1 as SGHRS and CDR2 as YFSETQ. Trimming removed 4 bases at V and 2 bases at J, with 9 bases between. The CDR3 extends over 13 amino acids. CDR3 nucleotide sequence: TGCGCCAGCAGCACGACAGGCAACACTGAAGCTTTCTTT. Translation gives CASSTTGNTEAFF.

The V call is TRBV19, the J call TRBJ2-6, with D unresolved. CDR1 and CDR2 from the germline V gene are LNHDA and SQIVND (reference sequence). Trimming removed 6 bases at V and 0 bases at J, with 6 bases between. The CDR3 runs 14 residues. The CDR3 coding sequence is TGTGCCAGTAGACAAATCTCTGGGGCCAACGTCCTGACTTTC. Amino acid sequence: CASRQISGANVLTF.

This chain links TRBV14 with TRBJ2-3, with 8 bases matching TRBD2. This CDR3 region has 15 residues. Germline V lookup: CDR1 SGHDN, CDR2 FVKESK. The J segment lost 6 bases and the V segment lost 3 bases, leaving 8 bases of the junction unmatched. The CDR3 DNA reads as TGTGCCAGCAGCCACTTACGGGGGGGAAGGGATACGCAGTATTTT. Protein: CASSHLRGGRDTQYF. The whole variable domain, remainder taken from reference TRBV14 and TRBJ2-3, is EAGVTQFPSHSVIEKGQTVTLRCDPISGHDNLYWYRRVMGKEIKFLLHFVKESKQDESGMPNNRFLAERTGGTYSTLKVQPAELEDSGVYFCASSHLRGGRDTQYFGPGTRLTVL.

This sequence joins TRBV9 and TRBJ2-5, with D tentatively TRBD1 (6 bases). The V gene lost 0 bases and the J gene lost 7 bases, with 19 bases spanning the gap. Per germline, CDR1 SGDLS and CDR2 YYNGEE. CDR3 length: 16 amino acids. The CDR3 region is CASSVDGGPGPVTQYF. The CDR3, as DNA: TGTGCCAGCAGCGTAGATGGGGGCCCGGGTCCGGTGACCCAGTACTTC.

This clone was seen a single time. Other nucleotide sequences from this sample produce the same CDR3. This sequence joins TRBV5-1 and TRBJ1-4; TRBD1 might be the D (5 bases). Germline loops: CDR1 SGHRS, CDR2 YFSETQ. CDR3 length: 15 residues. V was trimmed by 4 bases and J by 0 bases, leaving 10 bases between them. Here the CDR3 reads CASSPRTSTNEKLFF. The CDR3 DNA is TGCGCCAGCAGCCCGCGGACATCAACTAATGAAAAACTGTTTTTT.

The CDR3, as DNA: TGTGCCAGCAGCCTCATAGGGGGTAGAGACTACACCTTC. It is translated as CASSLIGGRDYTF. V usage is TRBV3-1 (or the pseudogene TRBV3-2) and J usage is TRBJ1-2; perhaps TRBD1 as D (6 bases). V lost 4 bases and J lost 10, with 16 bases in between. Germline V CDR1 and CDR2: LGHDT, YNNKEL (reference sequence). This CDR3 region has 13 residues.

This sequence joins TRBV3-1 (or the pseudogene TRBV3-2) and TRBJ2-3; 11 positions match TRBD2. This CDR3 contains 18 residues. V trimming: 4 bases; J trimming: 3 bases; junction bases outside the gene matches: 12. CDR1 and CDR2 (germline): LGHDT, YNNKEL (reference sequence). The CDR3 is CASSRTSGTSGPTDTQYF. DNA for the CDR3: TGTGCCAGCAGCCGAACCTCCGGGACTAGCGGCCCGACAGATACGCAGTATTTT.

The chain links TRBV3-1 (or the pseudogene TRBV3-2) to TRBJ2-3; 8 bases line up with TRBD2. The V segment lost 9 bases and the J segment 2 bases; nucleotides outside the gene matches: 7. Germline CDR1 LGHDT, CDR2 YNNKEL (reference sequence). The CDR3 is 14 amino acids. CDR3 sequence reads: CASGGTRITDTQYF. In nucleotides, the CDR3 is TGTGCCAGTGGCGGGACTAGGATCACAGATACGCAGTATTTT.

The chain has TRBV19 and TRBJ1-1; D not certain. Germline CDR1 LNHDA, CDR2 SQIVND (reference sequence). V was trimmed by 6 bases and J by 4 bases, leaving 27 bases between them. CDR3 length: 18 amino acids. Here the CDR3 reads CASREKRTHQDWGTEAFF. DNA of the CDR3: TGTGCCAGTAGGGAAAAGCGGACTCACCAGGATTGGGGCACTGAAGCTTTCTTT.